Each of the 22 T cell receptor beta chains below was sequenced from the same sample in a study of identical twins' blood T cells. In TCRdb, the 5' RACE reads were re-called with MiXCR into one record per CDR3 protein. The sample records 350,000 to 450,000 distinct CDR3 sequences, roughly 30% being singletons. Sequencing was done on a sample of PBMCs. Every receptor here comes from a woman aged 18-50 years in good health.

CDR3 DNA: TGTGCCAGCAGCCAAGATTCGGCGGGGGCTTTCGACACCGGGGAGCTGTTTTTT. Its translation: CASSQDSAGAFDTGELFF. This chain uses TRBV3-1 with TRBJ2-2, with D possibly TRBD2 on 7 matching bases. Germline V CDR1 and CDR2: LGHDT, YNNKEL (reference sequence). The ends were cut back, 0 bases at V and 3 bases at J, with 17 bases in the middle. The length of the CDR3 is 18 residues.

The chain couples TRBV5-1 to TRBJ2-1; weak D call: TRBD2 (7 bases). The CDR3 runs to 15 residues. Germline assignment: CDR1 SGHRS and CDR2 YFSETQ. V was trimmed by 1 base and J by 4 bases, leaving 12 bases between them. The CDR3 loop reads CASSLRGGGYNEQFF. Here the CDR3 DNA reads TGCGCCAGCAGCTTGCGCGGGGGCGGGTACAATGAGCAGTTCTTC.

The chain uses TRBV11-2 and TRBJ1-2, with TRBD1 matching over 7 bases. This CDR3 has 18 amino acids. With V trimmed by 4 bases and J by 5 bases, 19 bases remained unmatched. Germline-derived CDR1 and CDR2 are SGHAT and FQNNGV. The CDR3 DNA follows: TGTGCCAGCAGCTCATACCGGGCCCGGGACAGATTTTCATATGGCTACACCTTC. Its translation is CASSSYRARDRFSYGYTF.

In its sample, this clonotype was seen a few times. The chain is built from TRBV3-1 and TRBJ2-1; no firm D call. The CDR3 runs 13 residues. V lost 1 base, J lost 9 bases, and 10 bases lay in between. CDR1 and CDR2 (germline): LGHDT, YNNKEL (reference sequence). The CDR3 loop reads CASSQGRIGEQFF. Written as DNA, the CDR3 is TGTGCCAGCAGCCAAGGGCGAATCGGTGAGCAGTTCTTC.

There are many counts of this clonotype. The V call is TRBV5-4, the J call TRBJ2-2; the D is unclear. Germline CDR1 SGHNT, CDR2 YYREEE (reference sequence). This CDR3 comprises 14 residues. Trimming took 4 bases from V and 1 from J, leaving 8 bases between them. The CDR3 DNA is TGTGCCAGCAGCCTTCCGGGGAACACCGGGGAGCTGTTTTTT. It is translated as CASSLPGNTGELFF.

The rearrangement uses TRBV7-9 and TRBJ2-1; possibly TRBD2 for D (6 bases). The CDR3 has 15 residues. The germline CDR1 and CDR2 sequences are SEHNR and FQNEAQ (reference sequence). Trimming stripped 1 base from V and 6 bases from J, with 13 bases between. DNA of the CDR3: TGTGCCAGCAGCTTAGTTGAGGGGAGGAGCAATGAGCAGTTCTTC. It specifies CASSLVEGRSNEQFF.

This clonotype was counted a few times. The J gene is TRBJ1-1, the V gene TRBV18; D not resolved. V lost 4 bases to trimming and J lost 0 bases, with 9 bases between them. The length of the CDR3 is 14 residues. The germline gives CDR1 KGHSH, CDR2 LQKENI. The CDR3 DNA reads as TGTGCCAGCTCACGCTTACTGGTGAACACTGAAGCTTTCTTT. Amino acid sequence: CASSRLLVNTEAFF. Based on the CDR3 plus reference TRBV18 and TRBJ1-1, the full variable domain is NAGVMQNPRHLVRRRGQEARLRCSPMKGHSHVYWYRQLPEEGLKFMVYLQKENIIDESGMPKERFSAEFPKEGPSILRIQQVVRGDSAAYFCASSRLLVNTEAFFGQGTRLTVV.

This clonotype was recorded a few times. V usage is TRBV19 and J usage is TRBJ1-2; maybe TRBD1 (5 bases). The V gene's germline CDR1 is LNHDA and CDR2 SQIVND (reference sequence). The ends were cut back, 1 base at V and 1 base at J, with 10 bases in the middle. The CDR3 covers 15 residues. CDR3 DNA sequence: TGTGCCAGTAGTATAGTTCCAGGGAGTAACTATGGCTACACCTTC. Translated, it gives CASSIVPGSNYGYTF. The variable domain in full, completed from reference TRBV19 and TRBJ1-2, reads DGGITQSPKYLFRKEGQNVTLSCEQNLNHDAMYWYRQDPGQGLRLIYYSQIVNDFQKGDIAEGYSVSREKKESFPLTVTSAQKNPTAFYLCASSIVPGSNYGYTFGSGTRLTVV.

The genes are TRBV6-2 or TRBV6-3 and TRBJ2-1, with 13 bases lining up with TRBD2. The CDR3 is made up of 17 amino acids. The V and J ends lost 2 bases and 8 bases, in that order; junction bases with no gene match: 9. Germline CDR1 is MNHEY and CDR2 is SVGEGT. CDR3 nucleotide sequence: TGTGCCAGCAGTTACGCGACCCGACTAGCGGGAGGTCATGAGCAGTTCTTC. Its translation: CASSYATRLAGGHEQFF.

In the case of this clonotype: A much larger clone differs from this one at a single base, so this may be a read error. The CDR3 sequence is CTSSSRTGENTEAFF. The CDR3 bases are TGTACCAGCAGCTCTCGGACAGGGGAGAACACTGAAGCTTTCTTT. The gene calls are TRBV11-2 and TRBJ1-1; 9 bases line up with TRBD1. The CDR3 spans 15 residues. The V gene's germline CDR1 is SGHAT and CDR2 FQNNGV.

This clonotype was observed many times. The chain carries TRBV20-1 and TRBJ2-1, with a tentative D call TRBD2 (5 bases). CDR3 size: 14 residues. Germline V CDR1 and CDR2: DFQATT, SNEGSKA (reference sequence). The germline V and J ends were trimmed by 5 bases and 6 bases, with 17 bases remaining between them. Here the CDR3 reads CSARSILGGNEQFF. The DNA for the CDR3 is TGCAGTGCTCGATCTATCCTAGGAGGCAATGAGCAGTTCTTC.

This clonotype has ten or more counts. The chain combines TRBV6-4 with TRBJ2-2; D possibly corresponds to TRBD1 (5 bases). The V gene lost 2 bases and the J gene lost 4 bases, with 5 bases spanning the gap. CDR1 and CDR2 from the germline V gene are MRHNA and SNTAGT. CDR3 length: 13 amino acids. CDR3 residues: CASSDGATGELFF. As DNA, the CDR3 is TGTGCCAGCAGTGACGGGGCCACCGGGGAGCTGTTTTTT.

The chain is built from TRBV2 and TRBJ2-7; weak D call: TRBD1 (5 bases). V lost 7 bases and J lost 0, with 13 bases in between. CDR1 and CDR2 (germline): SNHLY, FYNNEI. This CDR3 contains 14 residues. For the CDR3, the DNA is TGTGCCAGCACGGTAGAACAGGCCTCCTACGAGCAGTACTTC. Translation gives CASTVEQASYEQYF.

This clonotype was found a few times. DNA for the CDR3: TGTGCCAGCAGTTTAAGGTTCCTCACCGGGACAGTAATGCCCGGGGAGCTGTTTTTT. It encodes CASSLRFLTGTVMPGELFF. The chain combines TRBV27 with TRBJ2-2; the match to TRBD1 covers 7 bases. Per the germline V gene, CDR1 is MNHEY and CDR2 is SMNVEV (reference sequence). There are 19 residues in the CDR3. Trimming took 2 bases from V and 6 from J; bases not matched to a gene: 18.

The CDR3 coding sequence is TGTGCCAGCAGCGTAGAAGACGGATCCTCCTACGAGCAGTACTTC. It codes for CASSVEDGSSYEQYF. This chain joins TRBV9 and TRBJ2-7; no firm D call. The CDR3 runs to 15 residues. Germline lookup yields CDR1 SGDLS and CDR2 YYNGEE. V lost 0 bases, J lost 0 bases, and 10 bases lay in between.

This CDR3 reads CAKQSGGNTGELFF. DNA for the CDR3: TGTGCCAAGCAGTCCGGAGGGAACACCGGGGAGCTGTTTTTT. V gene TRBV7-9 combines with J gene TRBJ2-2, with D possibly matching TRBD2 (5 bases). In germline, CDR1 is SEHNR, CDR2 FQNEAQ (reference sequence). This CDR3 comprises 14 residues. V was trimmed by 10 bases and J by 1 base, leaving 13 bases between them.

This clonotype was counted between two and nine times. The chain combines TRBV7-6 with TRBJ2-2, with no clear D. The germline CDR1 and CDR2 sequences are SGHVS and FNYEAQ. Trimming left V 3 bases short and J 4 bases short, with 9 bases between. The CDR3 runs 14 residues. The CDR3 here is CASSFTATTGELFF. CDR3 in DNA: TGTGCCAGCAGCTTCACAGCAACCACCGGGGAGCTGTTTTTT.

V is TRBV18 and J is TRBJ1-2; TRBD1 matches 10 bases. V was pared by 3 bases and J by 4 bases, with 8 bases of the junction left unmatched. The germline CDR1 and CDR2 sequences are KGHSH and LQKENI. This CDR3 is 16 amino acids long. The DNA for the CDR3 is TGTGCCAGCTCACCGACCACGGGACAGGGGATCTATGGCTACACCTTC. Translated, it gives CASSPTTGQGIYGYTF.

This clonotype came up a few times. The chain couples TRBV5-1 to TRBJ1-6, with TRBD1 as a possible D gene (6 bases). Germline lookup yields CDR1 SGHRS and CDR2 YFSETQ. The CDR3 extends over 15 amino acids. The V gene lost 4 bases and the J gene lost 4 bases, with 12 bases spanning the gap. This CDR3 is CASSEGQFYNSPLHF. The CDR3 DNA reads TGCGCCAGCAGCGAGGGACAATTTTATAATTCACCCCTCCACTTT. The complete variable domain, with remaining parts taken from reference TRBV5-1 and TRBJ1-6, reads KAGVTQTPRYLIKTRGQQVTLSCSPISGHRSVSWYQQTPGQGLQFLFEYFSETQRNKGNFPGRFSGRQFSNSRSEMNVSTLELGDSALYLCASSEGQFYNSPLHFGNGTRLTVT.

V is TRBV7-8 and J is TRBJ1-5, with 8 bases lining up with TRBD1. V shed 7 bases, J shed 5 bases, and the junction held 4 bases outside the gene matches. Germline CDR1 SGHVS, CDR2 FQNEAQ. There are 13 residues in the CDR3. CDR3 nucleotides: TGTGCCAGCACCCAGACAGGGGATCAGCCCCAGCATTTT. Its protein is CASTQTGDQPQHF. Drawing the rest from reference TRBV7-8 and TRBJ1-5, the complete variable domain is GAGVSQSPRYKVAKRGQDVALRCDPISGHVSLFWYQQALGQGPEFLTYFQNEAQLDKSGLPSDRFFAERPEGSVSTLKIQRTQQEDSAVYLCASTQTGDQPQHFGDGTRLSIL.

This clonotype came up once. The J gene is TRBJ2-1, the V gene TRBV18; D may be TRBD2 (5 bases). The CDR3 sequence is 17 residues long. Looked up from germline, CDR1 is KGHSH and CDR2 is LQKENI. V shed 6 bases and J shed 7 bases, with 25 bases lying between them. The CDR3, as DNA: TGTGCCAGCTCCCCCCCGCTAGCAATGCTCGGGGTAAATGAGCAGTTCTTC. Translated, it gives CASSPPLAMLGVNEQFF.

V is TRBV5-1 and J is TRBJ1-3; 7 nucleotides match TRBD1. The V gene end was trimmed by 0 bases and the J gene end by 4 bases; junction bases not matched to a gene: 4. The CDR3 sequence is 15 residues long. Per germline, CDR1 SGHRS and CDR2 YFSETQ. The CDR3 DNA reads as TGCGCCAGCAGCTTGGACAGGGGCATGGGAAACACCATATATTTT. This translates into CASSLDRGMGNTIYF.